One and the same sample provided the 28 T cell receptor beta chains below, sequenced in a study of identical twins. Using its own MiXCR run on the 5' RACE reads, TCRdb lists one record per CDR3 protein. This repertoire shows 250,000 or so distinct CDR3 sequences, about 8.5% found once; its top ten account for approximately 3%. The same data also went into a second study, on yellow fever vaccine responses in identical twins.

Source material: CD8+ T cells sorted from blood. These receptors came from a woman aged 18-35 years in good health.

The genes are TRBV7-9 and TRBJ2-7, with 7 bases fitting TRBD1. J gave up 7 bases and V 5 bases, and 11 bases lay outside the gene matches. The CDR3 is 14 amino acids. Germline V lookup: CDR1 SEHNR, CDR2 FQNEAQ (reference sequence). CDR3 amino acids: CASSTDRASLEQYF. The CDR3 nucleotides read TGTGCCAGCAGCACTGACAGGGCCTCCCTGGAGCAGTACTTC.

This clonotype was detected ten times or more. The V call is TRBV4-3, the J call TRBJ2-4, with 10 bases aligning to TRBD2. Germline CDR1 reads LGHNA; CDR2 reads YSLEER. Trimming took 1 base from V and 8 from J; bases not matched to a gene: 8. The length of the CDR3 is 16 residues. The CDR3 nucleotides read TGCGCCAGCAGCCAAGGCTCTAGCGGGAGTTGGGACATTCAGTACTTC. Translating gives CASSQGSSGSWDIQYF.

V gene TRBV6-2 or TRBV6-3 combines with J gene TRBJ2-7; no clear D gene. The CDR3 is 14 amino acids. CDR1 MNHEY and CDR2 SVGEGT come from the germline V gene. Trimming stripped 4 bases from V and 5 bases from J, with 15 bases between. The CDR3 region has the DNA TGTGCCAGCAGTTCCGGGTCGGCTCCCCACGAGCAGTACTTC. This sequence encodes CASSSGSAPHEQYF.

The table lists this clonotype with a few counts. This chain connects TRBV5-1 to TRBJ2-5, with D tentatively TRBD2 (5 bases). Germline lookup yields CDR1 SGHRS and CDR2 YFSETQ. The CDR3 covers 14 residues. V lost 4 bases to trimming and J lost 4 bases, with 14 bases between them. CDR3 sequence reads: CASSTPGYPETQYF. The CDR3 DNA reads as TGCGCCAGCAGCACGCCGGGATACCCAGAGACCCAGTACTTC.

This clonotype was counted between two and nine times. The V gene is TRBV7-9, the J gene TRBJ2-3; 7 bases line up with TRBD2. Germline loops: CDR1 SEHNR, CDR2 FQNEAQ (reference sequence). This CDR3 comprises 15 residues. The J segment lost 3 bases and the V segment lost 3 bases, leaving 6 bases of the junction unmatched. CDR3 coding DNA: TGTGCCAGCAGCTTTGGACGGGGGGATACAGATACGCAGTATTTT. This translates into CASSFGRGDTDTQYF.

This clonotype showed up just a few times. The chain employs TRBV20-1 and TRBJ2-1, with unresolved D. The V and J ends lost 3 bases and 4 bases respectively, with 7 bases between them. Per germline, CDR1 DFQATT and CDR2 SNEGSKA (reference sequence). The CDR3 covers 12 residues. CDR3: CSASEPYNEQFF. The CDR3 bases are TGCAGTGCTAGCGAGCCTTACAATGAGCAGTTCTTC.

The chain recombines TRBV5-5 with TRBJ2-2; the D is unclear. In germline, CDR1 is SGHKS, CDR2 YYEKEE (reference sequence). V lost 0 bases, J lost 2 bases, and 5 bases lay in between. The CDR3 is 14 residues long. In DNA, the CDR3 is TGTGCCAGCAGCTTGGCACTTAACACCGGGGAGCTGTTTTTT. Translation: CASSLALNTGELFF.

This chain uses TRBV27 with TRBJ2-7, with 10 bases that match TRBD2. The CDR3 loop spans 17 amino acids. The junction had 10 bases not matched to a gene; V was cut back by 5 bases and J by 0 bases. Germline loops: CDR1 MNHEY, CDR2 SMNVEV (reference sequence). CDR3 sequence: CASSRLPGLAISYEQYF. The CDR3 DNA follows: TGTGCCAGCAGTAGGCTACCGGGACTAGCGATCTCCTACGAGCAGTACTTC.

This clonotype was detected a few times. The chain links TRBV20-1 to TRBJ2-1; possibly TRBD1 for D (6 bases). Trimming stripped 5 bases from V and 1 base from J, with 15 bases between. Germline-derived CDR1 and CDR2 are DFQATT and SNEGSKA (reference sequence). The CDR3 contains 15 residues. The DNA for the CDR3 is TGCAGTGCTTATCCTCGGGACACATCCTACAATGAGCAGTTCTTC. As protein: CSAYPRDTSYNEQFF.

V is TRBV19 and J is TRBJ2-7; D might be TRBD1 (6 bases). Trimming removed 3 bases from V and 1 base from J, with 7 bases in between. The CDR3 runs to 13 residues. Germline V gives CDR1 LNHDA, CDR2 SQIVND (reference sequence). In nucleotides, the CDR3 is TGTGCCAGTAGTATCGGACAGTCCTACGAGCAGTACTTC. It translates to CASSIGQSYEQYF. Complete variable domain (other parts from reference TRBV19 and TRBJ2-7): DGGITQSPKYLFRKEGQNVTLSCEQNLNHDAMYWYRQDPGQGLRLIYYSQIVNDFQKGDIAEGYSVSREKKESFPLTVTSAQKNPTAFYLCASSIGQSYEQYFGPGTRLTVT.

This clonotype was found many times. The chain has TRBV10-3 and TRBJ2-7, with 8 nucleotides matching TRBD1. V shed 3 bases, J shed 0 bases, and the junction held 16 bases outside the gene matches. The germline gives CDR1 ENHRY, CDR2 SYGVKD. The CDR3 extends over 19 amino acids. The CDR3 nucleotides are TGTGCCATCAGTGATCAAGGTTTGCAGGGGGCTTTATTCTCCTACGAGCAGTACTTC. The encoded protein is CAISDQGLQGALFSYEQYF.

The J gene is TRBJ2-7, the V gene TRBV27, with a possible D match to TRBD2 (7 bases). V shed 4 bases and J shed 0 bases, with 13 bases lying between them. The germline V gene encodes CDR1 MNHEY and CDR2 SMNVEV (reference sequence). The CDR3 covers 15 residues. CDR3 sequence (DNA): TGTGCCAGCAGTTCGCGGGGGCAGATCTCCTACGAGCAGTACTTC. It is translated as CASSSRGQISYEQYF.

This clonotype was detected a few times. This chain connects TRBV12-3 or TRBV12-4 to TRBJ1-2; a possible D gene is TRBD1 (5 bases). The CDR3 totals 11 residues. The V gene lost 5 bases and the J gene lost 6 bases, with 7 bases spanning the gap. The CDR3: CASSRGDGYTF. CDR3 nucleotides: TGTGCCAGCAGTCGGGGGGATGGCTACACCTTC.

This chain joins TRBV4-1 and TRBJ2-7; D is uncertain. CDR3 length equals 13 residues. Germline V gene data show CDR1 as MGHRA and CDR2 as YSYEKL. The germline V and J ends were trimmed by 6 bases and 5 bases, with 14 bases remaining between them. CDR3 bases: TGCGCCAGCAGTCAATTACAATCCCACGAGCAGTACTTC. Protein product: CASSQLQSHEQYF.

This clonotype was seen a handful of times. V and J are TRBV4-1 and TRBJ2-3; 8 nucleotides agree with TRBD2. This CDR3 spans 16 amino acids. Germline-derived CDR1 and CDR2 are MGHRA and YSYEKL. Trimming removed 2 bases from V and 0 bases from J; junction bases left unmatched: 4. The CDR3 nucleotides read TGCGCCAGCAGCCAAAAAATAGCGGGGAGCACAGATACGCAGTATTTT. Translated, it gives CASSQKIAGSTDTQYF.

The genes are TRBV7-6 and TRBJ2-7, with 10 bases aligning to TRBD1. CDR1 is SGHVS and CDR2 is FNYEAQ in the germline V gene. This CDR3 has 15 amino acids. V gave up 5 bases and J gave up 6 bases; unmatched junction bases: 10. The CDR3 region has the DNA TGTGCCAGCAGCCCCCCCGGGACAGGGGACCGCGAGCAGTACTTC. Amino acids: CASSPPGTGDREQYF. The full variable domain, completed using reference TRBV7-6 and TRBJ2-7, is GAGVSQSPRYKVTKRGQDVALRCDPISGHVSLYWYRQALGQGPEFLTYFNYEAQQDKSGLPNDRFSAERPEGSISTLTIQRTEQRDSAMYRCASSPPGTGDREQYFGPGTRLTVT.

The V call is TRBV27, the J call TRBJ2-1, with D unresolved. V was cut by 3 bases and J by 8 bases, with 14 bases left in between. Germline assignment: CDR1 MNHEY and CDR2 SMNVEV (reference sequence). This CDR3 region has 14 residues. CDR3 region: CASSFRAYTDEQFF. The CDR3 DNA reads TGTGCCAGCAGTTTTAGGGCCTACACGGATGAGCAGTTCTTC.

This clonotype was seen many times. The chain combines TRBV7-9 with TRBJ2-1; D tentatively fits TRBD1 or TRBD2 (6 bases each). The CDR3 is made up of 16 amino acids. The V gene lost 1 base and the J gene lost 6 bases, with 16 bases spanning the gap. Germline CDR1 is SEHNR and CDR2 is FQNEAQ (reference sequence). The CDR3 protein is CASSLENREAGNEQFF. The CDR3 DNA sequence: TGTGCCAGCAGCTTAGAAAACAGGGAAGCGGGCAATGAGCAGTTCTTC. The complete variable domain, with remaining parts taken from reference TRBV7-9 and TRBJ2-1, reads DTGVSQNPRHKITKRGQNVTFRCDPISEHNRLYWYRQTLGQGPEFLTYFQNEAQLEKSRLLSDRFSAERPKGSFSTLEIQRTEQGDSAMYLCASSLENREAGNEQFFGPGTRLTVL.

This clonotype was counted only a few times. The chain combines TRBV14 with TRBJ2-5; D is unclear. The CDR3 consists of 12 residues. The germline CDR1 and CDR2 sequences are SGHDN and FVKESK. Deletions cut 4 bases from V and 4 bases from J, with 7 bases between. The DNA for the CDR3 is TGTGCCAGCAGCCTCCAACTAGAGACCCAGTACTTC. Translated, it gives CASSLQLETQYF.

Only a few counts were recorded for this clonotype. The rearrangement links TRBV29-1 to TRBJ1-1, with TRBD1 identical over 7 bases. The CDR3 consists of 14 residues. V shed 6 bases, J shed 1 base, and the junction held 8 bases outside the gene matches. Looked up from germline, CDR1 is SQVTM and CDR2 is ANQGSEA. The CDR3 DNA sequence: TGCAGCGTGAGAGGCGGGGACAGGAACACTGAAGCTTTCTTT. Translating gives CSVRGGDRNTEAFF.

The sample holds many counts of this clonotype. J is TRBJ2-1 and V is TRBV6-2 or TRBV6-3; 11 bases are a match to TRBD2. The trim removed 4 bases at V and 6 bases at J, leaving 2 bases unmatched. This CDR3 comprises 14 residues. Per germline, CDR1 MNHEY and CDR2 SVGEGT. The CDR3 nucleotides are TGTGCCAGCAGTTTACTAGCGGGAGTCAATGAGCAGTTCTTC. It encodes CASSLLAGVNEQFF.

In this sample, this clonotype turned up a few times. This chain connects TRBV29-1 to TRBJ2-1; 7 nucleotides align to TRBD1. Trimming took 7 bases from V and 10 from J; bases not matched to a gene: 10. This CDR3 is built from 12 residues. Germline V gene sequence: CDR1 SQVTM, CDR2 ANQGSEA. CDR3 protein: CSAHEGAGEQFF. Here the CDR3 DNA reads TGCAGCGCCCATGAGGGGGCCGGGGAGCAGTTCTTC.

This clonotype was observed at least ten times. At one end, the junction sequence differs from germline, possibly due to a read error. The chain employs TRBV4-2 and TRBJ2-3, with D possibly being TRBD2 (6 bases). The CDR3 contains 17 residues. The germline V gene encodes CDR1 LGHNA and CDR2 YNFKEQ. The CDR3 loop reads CASSQDTRGMGTDTQYF. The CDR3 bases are TGCGCCAGCAGCCAAGATACCCGCGGGATGGGCACAGATACGCAGTATTTT.

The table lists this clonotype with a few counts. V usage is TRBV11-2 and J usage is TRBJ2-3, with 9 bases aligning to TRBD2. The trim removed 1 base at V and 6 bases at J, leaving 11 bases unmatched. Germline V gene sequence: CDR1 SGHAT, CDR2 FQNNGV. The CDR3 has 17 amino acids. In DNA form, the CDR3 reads TGTGCCAGCAGCTTAGTAAGCGGGGGGACCGAATACGATACGCAGTATTTT. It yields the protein CASSLVSGGTEYDTQYF.

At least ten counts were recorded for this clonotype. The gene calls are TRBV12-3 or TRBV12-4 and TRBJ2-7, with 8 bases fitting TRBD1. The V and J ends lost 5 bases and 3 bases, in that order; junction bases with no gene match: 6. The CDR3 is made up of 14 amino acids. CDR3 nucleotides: TGTGCCAGCAGTCCGACAGGGGCGGTCTACGAGCAGTACTTC. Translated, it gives CASSPTGAVYEQYF.

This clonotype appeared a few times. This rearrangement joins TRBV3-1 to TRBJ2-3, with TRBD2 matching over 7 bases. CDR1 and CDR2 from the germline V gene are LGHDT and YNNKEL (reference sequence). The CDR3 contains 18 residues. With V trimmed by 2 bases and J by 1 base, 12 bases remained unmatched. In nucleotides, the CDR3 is TGTGCCAGCAGCCAACTACCGCTGGGGGGGACTCGCACAGATACGCAGTATTTT. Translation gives CASSQLPLGGTRTDTQYF.

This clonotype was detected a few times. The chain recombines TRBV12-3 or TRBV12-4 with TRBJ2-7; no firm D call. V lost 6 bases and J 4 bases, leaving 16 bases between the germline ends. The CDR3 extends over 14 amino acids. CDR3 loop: CASSPKFQRYEQYF. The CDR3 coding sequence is TGTGCCAGCAGCCCCAAATTTCAGAGATACGAGCAGTACTTC.

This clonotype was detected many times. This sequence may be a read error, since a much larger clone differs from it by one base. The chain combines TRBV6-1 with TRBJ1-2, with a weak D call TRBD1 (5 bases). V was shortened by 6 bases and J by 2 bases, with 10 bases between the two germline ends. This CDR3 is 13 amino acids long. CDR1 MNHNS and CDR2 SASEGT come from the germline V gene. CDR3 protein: CASRPTENYGYTF. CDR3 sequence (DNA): TGTGCCAGCAGACCGACAGAGAACTATGGCTACACCTTC.